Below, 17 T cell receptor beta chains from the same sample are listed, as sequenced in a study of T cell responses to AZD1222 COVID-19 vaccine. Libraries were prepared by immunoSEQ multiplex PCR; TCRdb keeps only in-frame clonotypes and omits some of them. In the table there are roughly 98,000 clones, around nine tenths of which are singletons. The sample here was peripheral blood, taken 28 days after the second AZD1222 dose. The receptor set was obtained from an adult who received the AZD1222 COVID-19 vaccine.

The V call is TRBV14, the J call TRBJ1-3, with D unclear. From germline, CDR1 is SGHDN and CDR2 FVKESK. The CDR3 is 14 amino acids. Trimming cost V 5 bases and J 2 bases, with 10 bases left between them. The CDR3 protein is CASSDERTGNTIYF. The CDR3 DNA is TGTGCCAGCAGCGATGAGCGAACTGGAAACACCATATATTTT.

The CDR3 is CASSPTGGRSYEQYF. The CDR3 nucleotides are TGTGCCAGCAGCCCCACAGGGGGCAGGTCCTACGAGCAGTACTTC. The chain has TRBV9 and TRBJ2-7; 9 nucleotides align to TRBD1. The CDR3 contains 15 residues. V shed 4 bases, J shed 1 base, and the junction held 6 bases outside the gene matches. The germline gives CDR1 SGDLS, CDR2 YYNGEE.

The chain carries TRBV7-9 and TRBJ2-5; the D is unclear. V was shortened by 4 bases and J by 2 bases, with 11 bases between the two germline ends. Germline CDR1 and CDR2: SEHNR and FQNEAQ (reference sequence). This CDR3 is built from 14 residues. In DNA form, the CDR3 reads TGTGCCAGCAGCTCAGCGTTGGGGCAAGAGACCCAGTACTTC. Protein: CASSSALGQETQYF. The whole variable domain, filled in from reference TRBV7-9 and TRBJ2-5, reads DTGVSQNPRHKITKRGQNVTFRCDPISEHNRLYWYRQTLGQGPEFLTYFQNEAQLEKSRLLSDRFSAERPKGSFSTLEIQRTEQGDSAMYLCASSSALGQETQYFGPGTRLLVL.

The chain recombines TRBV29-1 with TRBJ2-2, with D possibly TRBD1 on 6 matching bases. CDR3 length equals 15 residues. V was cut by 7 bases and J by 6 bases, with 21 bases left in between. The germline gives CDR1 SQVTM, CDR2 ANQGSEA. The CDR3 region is CSARTDSLISGELFF. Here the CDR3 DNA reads TGCAGCGCCCGGACGGACAGCCTCATATCCGGGGAGCTGTTTTTT.

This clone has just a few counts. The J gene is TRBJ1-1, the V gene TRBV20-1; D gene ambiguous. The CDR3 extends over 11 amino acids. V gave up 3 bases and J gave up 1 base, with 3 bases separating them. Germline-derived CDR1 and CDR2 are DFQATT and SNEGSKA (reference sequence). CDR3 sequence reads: CSARGNTEAFF. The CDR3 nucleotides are TGCAGTGCTAGGGGGAACACTGAAGCTTTCTTT.

CDR3 region: CASTTGGAGNTIYF. CDR3 nucleotides: TGTGCCAGCACCACAGGGGGGGCTGGAAACACCATATATTTT. The V and J genes are TRBV6-5 and TRBJ1-3; 8 bases are a match to TRBD1. Germline assignment: CDR1 MNHEY and CDR2 SVGAGI. With V trimmed by 7 bases and J by 2 bases, 4 bases remained unmatched. CDR3 length equals 14 residues.

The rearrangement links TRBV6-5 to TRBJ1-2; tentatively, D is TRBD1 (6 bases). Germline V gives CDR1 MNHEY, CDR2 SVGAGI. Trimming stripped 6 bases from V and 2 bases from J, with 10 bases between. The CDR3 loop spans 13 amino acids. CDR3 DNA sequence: TGTGCCAGCAGGCCAACAGGGAACTATGGCTACACCTTC. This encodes CASRPTGNYGYTF.

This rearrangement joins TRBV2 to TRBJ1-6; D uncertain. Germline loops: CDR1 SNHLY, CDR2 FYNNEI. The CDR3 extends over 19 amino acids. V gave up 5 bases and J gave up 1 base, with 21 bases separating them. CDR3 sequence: CASSRGRTFGGSYNSPLHF. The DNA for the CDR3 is TGTGCCAGCAGTCGAGGACGCACCTTCGGAGGGTCCTATAATTCACCCCTCCACTTT.

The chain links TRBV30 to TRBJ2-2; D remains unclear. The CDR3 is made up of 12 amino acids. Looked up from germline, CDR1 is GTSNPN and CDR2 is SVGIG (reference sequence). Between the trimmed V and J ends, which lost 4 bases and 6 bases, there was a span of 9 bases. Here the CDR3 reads CAWIGYPGELFF. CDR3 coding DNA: TGTGCCTGGATCGGTTACCCCGGGGAGCTGTTTTTT.

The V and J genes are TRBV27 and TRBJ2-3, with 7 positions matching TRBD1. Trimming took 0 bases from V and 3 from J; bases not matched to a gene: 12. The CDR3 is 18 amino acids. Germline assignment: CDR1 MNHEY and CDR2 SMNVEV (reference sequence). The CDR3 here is CASSLSYPAGGETDTQYF. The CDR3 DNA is TGTGCCAGCAGTTTATCTTACCCGGCAGGGGGAGAAACAGATACGCAGTATTTT.

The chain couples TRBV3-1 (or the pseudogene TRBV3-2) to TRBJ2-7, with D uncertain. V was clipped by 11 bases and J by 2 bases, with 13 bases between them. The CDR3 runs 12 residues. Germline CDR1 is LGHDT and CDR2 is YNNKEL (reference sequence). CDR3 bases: TGTGCCGTCAGTAAGGGCCCCTACGAGCAGTACTTC. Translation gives CAVSKGPYEQYF.

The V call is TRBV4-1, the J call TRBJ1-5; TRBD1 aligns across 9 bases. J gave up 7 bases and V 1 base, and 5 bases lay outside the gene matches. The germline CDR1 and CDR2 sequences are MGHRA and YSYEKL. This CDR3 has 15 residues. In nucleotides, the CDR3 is TGCGCCAGCAGCCAAGGGGACAGGGTGGCCCAGCCCCAGCATTTT. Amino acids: CASSQGDRVAQPQHF.

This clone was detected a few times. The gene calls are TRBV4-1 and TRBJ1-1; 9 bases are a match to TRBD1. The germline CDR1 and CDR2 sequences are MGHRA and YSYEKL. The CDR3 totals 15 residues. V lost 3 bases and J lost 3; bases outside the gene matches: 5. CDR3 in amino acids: CASSQGTGSDTEAFF. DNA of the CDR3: TGCGCCAGCAGCCAGGGGACAGGGTCGGACACTGAAGCTTTCTTT.

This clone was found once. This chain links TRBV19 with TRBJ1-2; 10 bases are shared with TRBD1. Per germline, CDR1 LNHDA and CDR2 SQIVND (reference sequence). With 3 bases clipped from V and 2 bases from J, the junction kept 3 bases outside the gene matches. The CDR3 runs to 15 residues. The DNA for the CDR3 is TGTGCCAGTAGTATGACAGGGGGCCCCAACTATGGCTACACCTTC. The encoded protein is CASSMTGGPNYGYTF.

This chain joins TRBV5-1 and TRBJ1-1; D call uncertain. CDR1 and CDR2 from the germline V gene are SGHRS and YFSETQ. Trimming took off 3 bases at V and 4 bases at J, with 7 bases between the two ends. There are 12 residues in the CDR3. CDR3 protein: CASSWGATEAFF. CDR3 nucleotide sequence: TGCGCCAGCAGCTGGGGAGCCACTGAAGCTTTCTTT.

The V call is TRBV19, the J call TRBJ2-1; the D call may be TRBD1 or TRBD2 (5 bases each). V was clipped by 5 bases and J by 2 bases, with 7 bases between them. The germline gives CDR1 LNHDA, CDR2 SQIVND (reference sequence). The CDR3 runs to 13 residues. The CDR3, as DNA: TGTGCCAGTAGTGGGGGACCCTACAATGAGCAGTTCTTC. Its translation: CASSGGPYNEQFF.

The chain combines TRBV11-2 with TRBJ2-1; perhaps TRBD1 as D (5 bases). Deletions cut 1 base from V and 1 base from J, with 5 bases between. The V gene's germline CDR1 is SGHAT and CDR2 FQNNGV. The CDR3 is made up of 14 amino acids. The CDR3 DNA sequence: TGTGCCAGCAGCTTAGCAGGGTCCTACAATGAGCAGTTCTTC. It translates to CASSLAGSYNEQFF.